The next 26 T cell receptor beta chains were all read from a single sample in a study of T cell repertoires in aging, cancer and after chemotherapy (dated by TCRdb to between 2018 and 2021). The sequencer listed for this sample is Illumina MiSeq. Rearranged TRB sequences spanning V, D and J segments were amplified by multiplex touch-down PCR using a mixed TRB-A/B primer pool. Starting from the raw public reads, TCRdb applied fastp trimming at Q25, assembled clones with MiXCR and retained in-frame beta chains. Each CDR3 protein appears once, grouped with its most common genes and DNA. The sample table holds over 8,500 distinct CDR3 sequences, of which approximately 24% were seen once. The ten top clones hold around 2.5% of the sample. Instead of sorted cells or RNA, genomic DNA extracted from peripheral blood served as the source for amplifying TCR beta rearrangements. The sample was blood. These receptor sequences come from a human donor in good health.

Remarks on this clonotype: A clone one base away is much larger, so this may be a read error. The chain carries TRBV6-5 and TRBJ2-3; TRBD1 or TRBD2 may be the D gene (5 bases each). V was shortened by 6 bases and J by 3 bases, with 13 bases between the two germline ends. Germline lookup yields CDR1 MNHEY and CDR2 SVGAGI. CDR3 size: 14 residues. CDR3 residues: CASRGEILTDTQYF. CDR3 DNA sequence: TGTGCCAGCAGGGGGGAAATTTTAACAGATACGCAGTATTTT.

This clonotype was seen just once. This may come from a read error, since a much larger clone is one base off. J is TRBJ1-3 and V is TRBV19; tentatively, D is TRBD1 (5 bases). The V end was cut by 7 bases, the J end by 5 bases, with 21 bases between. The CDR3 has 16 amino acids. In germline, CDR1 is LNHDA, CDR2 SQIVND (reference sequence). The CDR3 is CASKSPSGDRRNTIYF. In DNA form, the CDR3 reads TGTGCCAGTAAATCCCCATCGGGGGACCGTCGAAACACCATATATTTT.

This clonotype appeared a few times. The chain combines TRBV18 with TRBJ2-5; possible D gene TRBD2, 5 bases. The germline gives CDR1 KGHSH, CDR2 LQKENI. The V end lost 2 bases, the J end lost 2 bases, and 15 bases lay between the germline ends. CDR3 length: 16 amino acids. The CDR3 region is CASSPYRAPGQETQYF. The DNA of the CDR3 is TGTGCCAGCTCACCATACCGGGCCCCGGGGCAAGAGACCCAGTACTTC.

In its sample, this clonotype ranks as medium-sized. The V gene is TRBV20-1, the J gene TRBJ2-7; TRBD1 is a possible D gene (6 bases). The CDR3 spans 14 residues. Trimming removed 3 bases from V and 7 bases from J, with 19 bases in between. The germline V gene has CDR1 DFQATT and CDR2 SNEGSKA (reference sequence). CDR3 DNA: TGCAGTGCTAGCCGGGACATTGGAGTTGATGAGCAGTACTTC. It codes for CSASRDIGVDEQYF.

The CDR3 loop is CASSWRVGAYEQYF. In nucleotides, the CDR3 is TGTGCCAGCAGTTGGAGGGTGGGTGCCTACGAGCAGTACTTC. V usage is TRBV28 and J usage is TRBJ2-7, with D maybe TRBD2 (6 bases). CDR1 is MDHEN, CDR2 SYDVKM, per germline. The CDR3 sequence is 14 residues long. The V and J ends lost 4 bases and 2 bases respectively, with 12 bases between them.

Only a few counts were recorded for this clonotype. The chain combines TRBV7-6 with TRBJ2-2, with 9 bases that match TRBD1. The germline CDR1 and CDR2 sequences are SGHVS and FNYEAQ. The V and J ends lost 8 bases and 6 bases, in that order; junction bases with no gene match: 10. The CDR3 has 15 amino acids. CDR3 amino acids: CASRTRTGAAGELFF. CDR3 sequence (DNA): TGTGCCAGCCGGACCAGGACAGGGGCGGCCGGGGAGCTGTTTTTT.

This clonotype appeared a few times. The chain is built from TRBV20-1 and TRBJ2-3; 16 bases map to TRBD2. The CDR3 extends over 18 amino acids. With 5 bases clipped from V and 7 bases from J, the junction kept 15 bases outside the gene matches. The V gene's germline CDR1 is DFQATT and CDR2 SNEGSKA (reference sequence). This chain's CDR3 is CSAQGTSGRAEGWNTQYF. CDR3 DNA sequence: TGCAGTGCTCAGGGGACTAGCGGGAGGGCCGAGGGGTGGAATACGCAGTATTTT.

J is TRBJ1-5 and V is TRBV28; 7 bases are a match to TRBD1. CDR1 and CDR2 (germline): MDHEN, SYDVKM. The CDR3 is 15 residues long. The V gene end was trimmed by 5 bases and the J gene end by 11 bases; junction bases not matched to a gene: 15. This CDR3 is CASSTNRGGPGAQHF. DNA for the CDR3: TGTGCCAGCAGTACCAACAGGGGCGGACCGGGGGCCCAGCATTTT.

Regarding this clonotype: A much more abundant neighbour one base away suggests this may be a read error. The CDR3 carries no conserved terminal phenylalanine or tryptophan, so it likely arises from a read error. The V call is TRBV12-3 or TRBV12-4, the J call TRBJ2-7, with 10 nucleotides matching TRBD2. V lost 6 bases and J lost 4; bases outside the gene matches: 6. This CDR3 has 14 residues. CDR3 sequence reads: CASSRTSGPYEQYL. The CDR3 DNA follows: TGTGCCAGCAGCAGGACTAGCGGACCATACGAGCAGTACTTA.

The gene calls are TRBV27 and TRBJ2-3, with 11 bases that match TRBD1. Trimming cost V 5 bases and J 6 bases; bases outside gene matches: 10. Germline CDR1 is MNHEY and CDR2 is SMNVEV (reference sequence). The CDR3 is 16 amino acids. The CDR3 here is CASSPGTGGFTDTQYF. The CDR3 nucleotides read TGTGCCAGCAGTCCAGGGACAGGGGGGTTCACGGATACGCAGTATTTT.

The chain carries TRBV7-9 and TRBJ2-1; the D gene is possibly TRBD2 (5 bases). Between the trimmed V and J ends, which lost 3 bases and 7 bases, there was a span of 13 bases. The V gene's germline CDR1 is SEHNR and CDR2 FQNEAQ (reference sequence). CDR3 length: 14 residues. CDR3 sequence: CASSFSITSNEQFF. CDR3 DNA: TGTGCCAGCAGCTTTTCTATTACTAGTAATGAGCAGTTCTTC.

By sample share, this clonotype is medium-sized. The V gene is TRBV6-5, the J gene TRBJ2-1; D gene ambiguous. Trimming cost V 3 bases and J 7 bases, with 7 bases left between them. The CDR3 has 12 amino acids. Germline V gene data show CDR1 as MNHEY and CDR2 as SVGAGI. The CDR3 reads CASSYRRNEQFF. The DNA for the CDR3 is TGTGCCAGCAGTTATCGTCGAAATGAGCAGTTCTTC.

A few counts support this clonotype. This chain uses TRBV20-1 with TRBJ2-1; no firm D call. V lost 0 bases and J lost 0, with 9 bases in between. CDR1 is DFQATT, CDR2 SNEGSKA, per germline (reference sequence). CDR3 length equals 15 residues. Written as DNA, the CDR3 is TGCAGTGCTAGAGATGGGTTCCTCTCCTACAATGAGCAGTTCTTC. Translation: CSARDGFLSYNEQFF.

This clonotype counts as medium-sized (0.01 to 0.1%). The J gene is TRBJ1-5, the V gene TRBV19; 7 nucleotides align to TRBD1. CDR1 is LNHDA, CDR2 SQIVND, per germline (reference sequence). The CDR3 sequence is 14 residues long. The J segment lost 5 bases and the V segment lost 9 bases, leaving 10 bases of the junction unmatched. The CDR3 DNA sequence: TGTGCCAGCAGTCAGGGGGAGGAATATCAGCCCCAGCATTTT. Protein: CASSQGEEYQPQHF.

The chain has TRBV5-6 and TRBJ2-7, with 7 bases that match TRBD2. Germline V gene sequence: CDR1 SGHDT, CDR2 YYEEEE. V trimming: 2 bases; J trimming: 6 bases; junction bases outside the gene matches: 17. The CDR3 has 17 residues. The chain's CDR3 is CASSLLAAGTTLSEQYF. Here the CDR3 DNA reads TGTGCCAGCAGCTTATTGGCAGCCGGGACTACGCTCTCCGAGCAGTACTTC.

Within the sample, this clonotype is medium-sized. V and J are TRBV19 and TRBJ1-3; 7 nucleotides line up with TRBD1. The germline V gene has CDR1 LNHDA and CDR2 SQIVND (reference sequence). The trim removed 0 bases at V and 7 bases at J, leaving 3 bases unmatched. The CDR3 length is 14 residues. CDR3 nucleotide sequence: TGTGCCAGTAGTATAGAAGGGACAGTGAACACCATATATTTT. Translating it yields CASSIEGTVNTIYF.

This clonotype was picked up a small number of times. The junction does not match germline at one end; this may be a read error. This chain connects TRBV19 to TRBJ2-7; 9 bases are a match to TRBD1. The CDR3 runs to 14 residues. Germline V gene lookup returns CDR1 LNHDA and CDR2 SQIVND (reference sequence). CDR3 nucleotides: TGTGTCAGTAGTACGGGACAGGGAGCCTACGAGCAGTACTTC. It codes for CVSSTGQGAYEQYF.

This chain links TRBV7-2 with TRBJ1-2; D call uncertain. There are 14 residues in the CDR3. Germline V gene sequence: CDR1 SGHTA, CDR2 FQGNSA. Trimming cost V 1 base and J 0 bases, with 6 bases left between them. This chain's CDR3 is CASSLDRTNYGYTF. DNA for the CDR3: TGTGCCAGCAGCTTAGACCGTACTAACTATGGCTACACCTTC.

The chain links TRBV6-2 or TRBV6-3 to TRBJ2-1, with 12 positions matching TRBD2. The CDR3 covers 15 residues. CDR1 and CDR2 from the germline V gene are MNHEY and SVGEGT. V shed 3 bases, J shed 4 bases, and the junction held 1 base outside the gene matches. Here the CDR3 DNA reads TGTGCCAGCAGTTATCTAGCGGGAGGGTACAATGAGCAGTTCTTC. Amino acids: CASSYLAGGYNEQFF.

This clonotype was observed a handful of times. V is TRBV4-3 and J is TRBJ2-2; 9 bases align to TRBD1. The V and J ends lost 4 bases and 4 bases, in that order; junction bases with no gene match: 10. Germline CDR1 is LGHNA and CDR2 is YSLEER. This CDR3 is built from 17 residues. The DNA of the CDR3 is TGCGCCAGCAGCCTTGCAACCGGGACAGGGTTCACCGGGGAGCTGTTTTTT. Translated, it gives CASSLATGTGFTGELFF.

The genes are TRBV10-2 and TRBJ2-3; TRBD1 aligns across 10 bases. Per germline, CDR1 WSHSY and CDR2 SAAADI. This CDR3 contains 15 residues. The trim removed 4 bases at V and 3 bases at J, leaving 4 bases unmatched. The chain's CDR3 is CASSGGQGKTDTQYF. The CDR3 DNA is TGCGCCAGCAGTGGGGGACAGGGGAAGACAGATACGCAGTATTTT.

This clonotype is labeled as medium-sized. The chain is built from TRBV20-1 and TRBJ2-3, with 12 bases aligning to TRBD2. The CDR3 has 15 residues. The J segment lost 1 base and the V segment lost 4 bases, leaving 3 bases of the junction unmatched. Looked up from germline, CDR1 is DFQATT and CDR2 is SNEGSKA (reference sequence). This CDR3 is CSAIPSGRGTDTQYF. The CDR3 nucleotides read TGCAGTGCTATCCCTAGCGGGAGGGGCACAGATACGCAGTATTTT.

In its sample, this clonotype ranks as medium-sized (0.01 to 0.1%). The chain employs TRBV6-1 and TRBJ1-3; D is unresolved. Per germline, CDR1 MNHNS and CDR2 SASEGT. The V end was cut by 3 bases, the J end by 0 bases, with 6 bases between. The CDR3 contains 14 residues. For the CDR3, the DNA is TGTGCCAGCAGTGATTACTTCTCTGGAAACACCATATATTTT. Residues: CASSDYFSGNTIYF.

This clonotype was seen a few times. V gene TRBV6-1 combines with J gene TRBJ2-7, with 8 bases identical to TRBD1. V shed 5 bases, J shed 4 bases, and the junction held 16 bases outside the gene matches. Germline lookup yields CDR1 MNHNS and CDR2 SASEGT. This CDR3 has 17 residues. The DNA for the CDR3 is TGTGCCAGCAGTCTCCCCAGCTGGGGGACAGGTGTGTACGAGCAGTACTTC. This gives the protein CASSLPSWGTGVYEQYF.

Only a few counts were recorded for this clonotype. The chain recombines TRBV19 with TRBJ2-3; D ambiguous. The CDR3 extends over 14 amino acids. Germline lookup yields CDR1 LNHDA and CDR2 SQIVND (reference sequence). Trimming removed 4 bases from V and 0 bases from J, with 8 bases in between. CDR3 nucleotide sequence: TGTGCCAGTAGTAAGGGCGCTAGCACAGATACGCAGTATTTT. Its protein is CASSKGASTDTQYF.

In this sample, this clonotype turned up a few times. The CDR3 nucleotides are TGTGCCAGCAGCAAAACGAAGGTCGGGGGGACAGGGGGCTTCCATCAGCCCCAGCATTTT. It yields the protein CASSKTKVGGTGGFHQPQHF. The V and J genes are TRBV6-2 or TRBV6-3 and TRBJ1-5, with 12 bases that match TRBD1. Losses at the gene ends were 6 bases for V and 5 bases for J; bases not matched to a gene: 20. CDR1 MNHEY and CDR2 SVGEGT come from the germline V gene. This CDR3 is 20 amino acids long.